The 14 T cell receptor beta chains given below trace back to one sample, sequenced in a study of cytomegalovirus exposure and HLA in healthy donors. The PCR ran on 60 Vbeta and 13 Jbeta primers. Some clones are missing from TCRdb's copy, which holds only in-frame ones; the method was immunoSEQ multiplex PCR. In the table there are more than 80,000 clones, more than 75% of which are singletons. Material for sequencing was PBMCs. All receptors derive from a woman aged 50 to 60 in good health and CMV-seropositive.

The chain uses TRBV5-1 and TRBJ2-7, with no clear D. Germline V gene data show CDR1 as SGHRS and CDR2 as YFSETQ. The CDR3 runs to 14 residues. V was shortened by 4 bases and J by 7 bases, with 18 bases between the two germline ends. In DNA form, the CDR3 reads TGCGCCAGCAGCGCCCATGTCCAGACTGGAGAGCAGTACTTC. Its translation is CASSAHVQTGEQYF.

This chain links TRBV5-1 with TRBJ2-3; TRBD1 is a possible D gene (7 bases). The V gene lost 6 bases and the J gene lost 1 base, with 9 bases spanning the gap. Germline V CDR1 and CDR2: SGHRS, YFSETQ. There are 13 residues in the CDR3. CDR3 amino acids: CASTRGGTDTQYF. The CDR3 DNA is TGCGCCAGCACCAGGGGGGGCACAGATACGCAGTATTTT. Combining the CDR3 with reference TRBV5-1 and TRBJ2-3 gives the whole variable domain KAGVTQTPRYLIKTRGQQVTLSCSPISGHRSVSWYQQTPGQGLQFLFEYFSETQRNKGNFPGRFSGRQFSNSRSEMNVSTLELGDSALYLCASTRGGTDTQYFGPGTRLTVL.

The chain recombines TRBV18 with TRBJ1-1; tentatively, D is TRBD1 (5 bases). The CDR3 is made up of 13 amino acids. Between the trimmed V and J ends, which lost 6 bases and 3 bases, there was a span of 11 bases. Germline assignment: CDR1 KGHSH and CDR2 LQKENI. The CDR3 DNA reads TGTGCCAGCTCCCTAAGCAGGGACACTGAAGCTTTCTTT. Translation gives CASSLSRDTEAFF.

This clone showed up just once. The chain has TRBV9 and TRBJ2-7; TRBD2 agrees at 9 bases. V was pared by 0 bases and J by 7 bases, with 14 bases of the junction left unmatched. Germline-derived CDR1 and CDR2 are SGDLS and YYNGEE. The CDR3 has 17 amino acids. For the CDR3, the DNA is TGTGCCAGCAGCGTAGCCCTCGCCCTAGCGGGGCCCGGTGAGCAGTACTTC. Amino acids: CASSVALALAGPGEQYF.

The chain couples TRBV25-1 to TRBJ2-3; the D gene is possibly TRBD1 (6 bases). Germline V gene sequence: CDR1 MGHDK, CDR2 SYGVNS. This CDR3 region has 16 residues. Trimming left V 4 bases short and J 0 bases short, with 14 bases between. The CDR3 spells CASSGEQGLSTDTQYF. CDR3 bases: TGTGCCAGCAGTGGCGAACAGGGCTTAAGCACAGATACGCAGTATTTT.

This chain connects TRBV27 to TRBJ2-1; possible D gene TRBD1, 5 bases. The CDR3 covers 15 residues. Germline assignment: CDR1 MNHEY and CDR2 SMNVEV (reference sequence). V dropped 8 bases and J dropped 5 bases, with 19 bases sitting between them. CDR3 loop: CASSPRTGRDNEQFF. The CDR3 DNA reads TGTGCCAGCTCCCCCCGTACAGGTAGGGACAATGAGCAGTTCTTC.

About this clone: Other DNA sequences in the same sample also yield this CDR3. The rearrangement links TRBV28 to TRBJ1-1, with 8 bases matching TRBD1. J lost 5 bases, V lost 3 bases, and 5 bases had no gene match. The V gene's germline CDR1 is MDHEN and CDR2 SYDVKM. The CDR3 length is 14 residues. CDR3 DNA: TGTGCCAGCAGTTTGGACAGGGTCCGGACTGAAGCTTTCTTT. Translated, it gives CASSLDRVRTEAFF.

The chain employs TRBV2 and TRBJ2-2; TRBD2 matches 9 bases. CDR1 and CDR2 from the germline V gene are SNHLY and FYNNEI. The CDR3 consists of 15 residues. V dropped 7 bases and J dropped 6; count of bases not matched to a gene: 9. The CDR3, as DNA: TGTGCCAGCACGCCCGATGCGGGGGGGCCCGGGGAGCTGTTTTTT. This encodes CASTPDAGGPGELFF.

This clone was counted a few times. The chain links TRBV13 to TRBJ2-3; 11 bases agree with TRBD2. The CDR3 sequence is 14 residues long. CDR1 PRHDT and CDR2 FYEKMQ come from the germline V gene (reference sequence). Germline trimming cut 5 bases from V and 12 bases from J; bases unmatched to any gene: 10. This CDR3 reads CASSAGTSGSEQYF. The CDR3 DNA reads TGTGCCAGCAGCGCCGGGACTAGCGGATCAGAACAGTATTTT.

V is TRBV5-1 and J is TRBJ1-2, with D perhaps TRBD1 (6 bases). Germline-derived CDR1 and CDR2 are SGHRS and YFSETQ. This CDR3 region has 16 residues. V lost 3 bases and J lost 2, with 17 bases in between. The CDR3 is CASSYSVRQGNYGYTF. The CDR3 coding sequence is TGCGCCAGCAGCTACAGCGTGCGGCAGGGGAACTATGGCTACACCTTC.

This clone was counted only a few times. The chain employs TRBV27 and TRBJ2-7; 9 positions match TRBD1. The length of the CDR3 is 16 residues. Germline assignment: CDR1 MNHEY and CDR2 SMNVEV (reference sequence). Losses at the gene ends were 10 bases for V and 3 bases for J; bases not matched to a gene: 16. Here the CDR3 reads CATKPSTGGDLYEQYF. The CDR3 bases are TGTGCCACCAAGCCTTCTACAGGGGGCGATCTCTACGAGCAGTACTTC.

This clone was observed once. The V and J genes are TRBV11-2 and TRBJ1-1, with TRBD1 as a possible D gene (5 bases). The V end lost 5 bases, the J end lost 5 bases, and 21 bases lay between the germline ends. The CDR3 is 16 residues long. In germline, CDR1 is SGHAT, CDR2 FQNNGV. The CDR3 spells CASSLPGPLRGTEAFF. DNA of the CDR3: TGTGCCAGCAGCCTCCCGGGACCACTCCGGGGGACTGAAGCTTTCTTT.

This chain joins TRBV27 and TRBJ2-7, with a possible D match to TRBD1 (5 bases). The CDR3 runs 13 residues. V dropped 2 bases and J dropped 4 bases, with 9 bases sitting between them. The V gene's germline CDR1 is MNHEY and CDR2 SMNVEV (reference sequence). CDR3 DNA: TGTGCCAGCAGTTTAACAGGTCAATACGAGCAGTACTTC. As protein: CASSLTGQYEQYF.

The chain employs TRBV7-2 and TRBJ1-2; possibly TRBD1 for D (5 bases). The ends were cut back, 6 bases at V and 8 bases at J, with 16 bases in the middle. The CDR3 is 13 amino acids. The germline V gene encodes CDR1 SGHTA and CDR2 FQGNSA. CDR3: CASRIEQGRGYTF. CDR3 nucleotides: TGTGCCAGCAGGATTGAGCAGGGAAGAGGCTACACCTTC. The variable domain in full, with the rest retrieved from reference TRBV7-2 and TRBJ1-2, is GAGVSQSPSNKVTEKGKDVELRCDPISGHTALYWYRQSLGQGLEFLIYFQGNSAPDKSGLPSDRFSAERTGGSVSTLTIQRTQQEDSAVYLCASRIEQGRGYTFGSGTRLTVV.